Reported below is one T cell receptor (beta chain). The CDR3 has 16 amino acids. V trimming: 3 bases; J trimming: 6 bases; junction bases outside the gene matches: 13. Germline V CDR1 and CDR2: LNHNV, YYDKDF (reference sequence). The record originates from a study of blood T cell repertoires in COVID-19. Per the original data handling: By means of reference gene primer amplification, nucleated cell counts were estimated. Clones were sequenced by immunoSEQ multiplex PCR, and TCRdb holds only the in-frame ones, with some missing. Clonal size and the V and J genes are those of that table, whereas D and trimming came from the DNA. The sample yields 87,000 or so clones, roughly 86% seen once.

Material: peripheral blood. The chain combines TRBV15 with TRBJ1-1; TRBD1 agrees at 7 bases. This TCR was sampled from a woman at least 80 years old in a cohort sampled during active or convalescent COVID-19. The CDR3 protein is CATSRGETGIWAEAFF. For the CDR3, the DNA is TGTGCCACCAGCAGGGGGGAGACAGGGATTTGGGCTGAAGCTTTCTTT.